The entry that follows covers one T cell receptor (beta chain) sequence. The antigen remains unidentified. This sample was included in a study of cytotoxic CD8 clonotypes in ibrutinib-treated CLL. Study-wide findings and caveats: At ibrutinib response, clonality increased, and at progression it declined back toward baseline. Treatment left the uncommon public clonotypes either contracted or stable in frequency.

The CDR3 is made up of 12 amino acids. CDR1 is SGDLS, CDR2 YYNGEE, per germline. Trimming removed 5 bases from V and 4 bases from J, with 8 bases in between. The method was immunoSEQ multiplex PCR; TCRdb's version includes in-frame clones alone and lacks a portion of them. The table lists approximately 330,000 clones, 70% to 80% of them singletons. J is TRBJ2-3 and V is TRBV9; maybe TRBD2 (5 bases). This clonotype originated in a human donor with chronic lymphocytic leukemia. The material was PBMCs, obtained before ibrutinib treatment. The chain's CDR3 is CASSEGADTQYF. Written as DNA, the CDR3 is TGTGCCAGCAGTGAGGGCGCAGATACGCAGTATTTT.